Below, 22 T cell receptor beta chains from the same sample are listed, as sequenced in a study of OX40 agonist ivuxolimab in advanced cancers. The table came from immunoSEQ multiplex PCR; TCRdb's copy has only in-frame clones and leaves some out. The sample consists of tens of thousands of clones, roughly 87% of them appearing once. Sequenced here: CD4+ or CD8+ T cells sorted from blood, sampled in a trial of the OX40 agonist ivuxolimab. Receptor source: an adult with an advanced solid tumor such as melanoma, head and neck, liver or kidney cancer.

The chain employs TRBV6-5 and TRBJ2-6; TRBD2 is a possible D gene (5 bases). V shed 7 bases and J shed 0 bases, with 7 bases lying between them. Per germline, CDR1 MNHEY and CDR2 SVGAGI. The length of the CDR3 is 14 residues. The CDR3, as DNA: TGTGCCAGCACCGGGGTCTCTGGGGCCAACGTCCTGACTTTC. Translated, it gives CASTGVSGANVLTF.

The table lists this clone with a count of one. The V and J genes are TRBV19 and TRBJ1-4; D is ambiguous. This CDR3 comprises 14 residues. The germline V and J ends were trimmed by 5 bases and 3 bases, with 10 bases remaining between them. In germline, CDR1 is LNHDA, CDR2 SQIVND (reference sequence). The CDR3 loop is CASSEVRPNEKLFF. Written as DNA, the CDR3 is TGTGCCAGTAGTGAGGTCAGACCTAATGAAAAACTGTTTTTT.

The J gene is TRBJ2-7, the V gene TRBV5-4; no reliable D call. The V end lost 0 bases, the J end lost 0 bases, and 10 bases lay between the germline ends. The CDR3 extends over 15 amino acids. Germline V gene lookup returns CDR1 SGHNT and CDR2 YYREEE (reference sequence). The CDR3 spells CASSLGQPDSYEQYF. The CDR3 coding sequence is TGTGCCAGCAGCTTGGGTCAGCCAGACTCCTACGAGCAGTACTTC.

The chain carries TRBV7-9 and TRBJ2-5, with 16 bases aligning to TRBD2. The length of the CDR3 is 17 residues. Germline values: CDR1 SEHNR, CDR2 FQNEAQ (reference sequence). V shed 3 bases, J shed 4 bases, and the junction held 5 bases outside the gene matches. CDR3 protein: CASSLGLAGGWRETQYF. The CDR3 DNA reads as TGTGCCAGCAGCTTGGGACTAGCGGGAGGGTGGAGAGAGACCCAGTACTTC.

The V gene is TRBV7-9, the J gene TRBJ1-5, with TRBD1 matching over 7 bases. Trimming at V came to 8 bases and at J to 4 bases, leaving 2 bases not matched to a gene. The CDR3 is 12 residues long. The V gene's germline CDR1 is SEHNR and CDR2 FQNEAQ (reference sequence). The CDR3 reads CASGTVNQPQHF. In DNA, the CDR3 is TGTGCCAGCGGGACAGTTAATCAGCCCCAGCATTTT. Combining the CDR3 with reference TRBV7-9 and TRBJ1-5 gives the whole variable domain DTGVSQNPRHKITKRGQNVTFRCDPISEHNRLYWYRQTLGQGPEFLTYFQNEAQLEKSRLLSDRFSAERPKGSFSTLEIQRTEQGDSAMYLCASGTVNQPQHFGDGTRLSIL.

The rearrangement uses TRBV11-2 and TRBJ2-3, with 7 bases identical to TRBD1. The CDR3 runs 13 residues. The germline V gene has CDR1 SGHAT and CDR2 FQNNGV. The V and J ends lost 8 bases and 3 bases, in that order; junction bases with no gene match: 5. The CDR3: CASGGQATDTQYF. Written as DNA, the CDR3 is TGTGCCAGCGGAGGACAGGCGACAGATACGCAGTATTTT.

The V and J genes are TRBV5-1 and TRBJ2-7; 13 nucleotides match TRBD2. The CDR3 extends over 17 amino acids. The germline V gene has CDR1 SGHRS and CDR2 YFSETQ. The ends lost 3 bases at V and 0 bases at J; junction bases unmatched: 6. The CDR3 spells CASSSGLAGSSSYEQYF. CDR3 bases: TGCGCCAGCAGCTCGGGACTAGCGGGATCCAGCTCCTACGAGCAGTACTTC.

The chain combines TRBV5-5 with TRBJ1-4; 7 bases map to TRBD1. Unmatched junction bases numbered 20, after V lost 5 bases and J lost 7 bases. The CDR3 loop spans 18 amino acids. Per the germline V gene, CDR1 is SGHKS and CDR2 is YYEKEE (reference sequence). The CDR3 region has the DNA TGTGCCAGCAGTCACGGGACAGACTCTCTCCAGGGAGCTGAAAAACTGTTTTTT. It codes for CASSHGTDSLQGAEKLFF.

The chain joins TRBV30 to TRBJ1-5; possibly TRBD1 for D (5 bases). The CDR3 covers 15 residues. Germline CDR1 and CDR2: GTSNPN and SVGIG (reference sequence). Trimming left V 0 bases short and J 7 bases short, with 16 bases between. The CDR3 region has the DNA TGTGCCTGGAGTGTACCCCCTGGGGGGGAACAGCCCCAGCATTTT. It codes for CAWSVPPGGEQPQHF.

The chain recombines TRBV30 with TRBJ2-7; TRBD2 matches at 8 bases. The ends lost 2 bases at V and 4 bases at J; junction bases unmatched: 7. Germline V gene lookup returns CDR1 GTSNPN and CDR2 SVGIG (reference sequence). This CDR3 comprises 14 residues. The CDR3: CAWSRGGGNYEQYF. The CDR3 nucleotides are TGTGCCTGGAGTCGGGGCGGGGGGAATTACGAGCAGTACTTC.

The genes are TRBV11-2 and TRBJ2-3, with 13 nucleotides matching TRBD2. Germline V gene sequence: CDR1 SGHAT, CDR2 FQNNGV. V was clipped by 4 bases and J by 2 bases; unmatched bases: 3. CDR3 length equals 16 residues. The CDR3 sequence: CASSSTSGRFTDTQYF. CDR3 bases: TGTGCCAGCAGCTCGACTAGCGGGAGGTTCACAGATACGCAGTATTTT.

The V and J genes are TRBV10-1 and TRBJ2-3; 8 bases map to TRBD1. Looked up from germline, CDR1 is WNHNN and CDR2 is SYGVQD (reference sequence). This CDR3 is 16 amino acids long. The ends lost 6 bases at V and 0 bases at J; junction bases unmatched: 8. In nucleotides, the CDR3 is TGCGCCAGCAGCGCAGGACAGGGAAAAAGCACAGATACGCAGTATTTT. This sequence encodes CASSAGQGKSTDTQYF.

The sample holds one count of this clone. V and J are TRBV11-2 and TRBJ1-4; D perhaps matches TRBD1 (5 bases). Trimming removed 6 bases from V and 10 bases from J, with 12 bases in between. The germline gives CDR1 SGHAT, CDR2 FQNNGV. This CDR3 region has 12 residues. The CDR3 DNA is TGTGCCAGCAGGCGCAGGGAAGGAAAACTGTTTTTT. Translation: CASRRREGKLFF.

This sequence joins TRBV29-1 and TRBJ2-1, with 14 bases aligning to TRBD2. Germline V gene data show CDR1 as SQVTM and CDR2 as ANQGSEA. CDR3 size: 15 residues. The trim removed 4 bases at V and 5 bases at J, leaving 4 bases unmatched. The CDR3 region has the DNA TGCAGCGTTGCCGGGACTAGCGGGAGCCACAATGAGCAGTTCTTC. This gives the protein CSVAGTSGSHNEQFF.

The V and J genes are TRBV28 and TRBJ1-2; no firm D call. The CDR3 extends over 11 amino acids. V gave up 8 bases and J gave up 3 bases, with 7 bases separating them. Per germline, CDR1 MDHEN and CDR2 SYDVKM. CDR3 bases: TGTGCCAGCTCAAGGGACTATGGCTACACCTTC. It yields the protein CASSRDYGYTF.

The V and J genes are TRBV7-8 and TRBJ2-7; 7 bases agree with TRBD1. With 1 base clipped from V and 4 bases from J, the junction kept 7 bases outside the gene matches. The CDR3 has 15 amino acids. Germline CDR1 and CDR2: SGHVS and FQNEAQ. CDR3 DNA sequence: TGTGCCAGCAGCTTAGATGGACAGGCAGAGTACGAGCAGTACTTC. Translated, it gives CASSLDGQAEYEQYF.

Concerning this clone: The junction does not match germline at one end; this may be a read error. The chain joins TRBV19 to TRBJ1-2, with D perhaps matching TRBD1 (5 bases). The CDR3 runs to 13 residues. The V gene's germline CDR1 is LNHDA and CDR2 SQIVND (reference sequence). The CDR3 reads CASRIEGSRGYTF. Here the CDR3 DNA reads TGTGCCAGTAGAATAGAGGGGTCCCGGGGCTACACCTTC.

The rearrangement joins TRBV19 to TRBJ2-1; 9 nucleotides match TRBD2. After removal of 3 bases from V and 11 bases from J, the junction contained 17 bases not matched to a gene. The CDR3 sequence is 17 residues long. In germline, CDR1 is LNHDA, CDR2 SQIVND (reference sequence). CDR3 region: CASSIEGRREGYLQQFF. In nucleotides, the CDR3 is TGTGCCAGTAGTATTGAGGGCAGGCGGGAGGGCTATTTGCAGCAGTTCTTC.

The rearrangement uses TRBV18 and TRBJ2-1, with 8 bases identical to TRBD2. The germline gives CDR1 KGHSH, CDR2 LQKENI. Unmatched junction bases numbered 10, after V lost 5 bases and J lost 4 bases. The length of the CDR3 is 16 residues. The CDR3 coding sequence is TGTGCCAGCTCATCTAGGTCGAGCGGGAGTTACAATGAGCAGTTCTTC. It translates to CASSSRSSGSYNEQFF.

The CDR3 region is CASSFTTGSINEQFF. CDR3 nucleotides: TGTGCCAGCAGCTTCACGACAGGGAGTATCAATGAGCAGTTCTTC. The chain is built from TRBV7-3 and TRBJ2-1; 7 bases match TRBD1. The CDR3 runs 15 residues. Trimming at V came to 3 bases and at J to 6 bases, leaving 8 bases not matched to a gene. From germline, CDR1 is SGHTA and CDR2 FQGTGA.

In DNA form, the CDR3 reads TGTGCCAGCAGCAGACGGGCCCTGGGAGGGGAGACCCAGTACTTC. Amino acid sequence: CASSRRALGGETQYF. The J gene is TRBJ2-5, the V gene TRBV7-6, with 7 bases aligning to TRBD2. This CDR3 contains 15 residues. V was pared by 5 bases and J by 5 bases, with 11 bases of the junction left unmatched. The germline gives CDR1 SGHVS, CDR2 FNYEAQ. Full variable domain (rest looked up from reference TRBV7-6 and TRBJ2-5): GAGVSQSPRYKVTKRGQDVALRCDPISGHVSLYWYRQALGQGPEFLTYFNYEAQQDKSGLPNDRFSAERPEGSISTLTIQRTEQRDSAMYRCASSRRALGGETQYFGPGTRLLVL.

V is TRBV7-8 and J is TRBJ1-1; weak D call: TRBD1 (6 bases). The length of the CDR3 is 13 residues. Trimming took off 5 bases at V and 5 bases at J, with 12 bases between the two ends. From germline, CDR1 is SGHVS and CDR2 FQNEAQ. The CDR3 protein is CASSKQGGTEAFF. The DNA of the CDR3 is TGTGCCAGCAGCAAACAGGGTGGGACTGAAGCTTTCTTT.